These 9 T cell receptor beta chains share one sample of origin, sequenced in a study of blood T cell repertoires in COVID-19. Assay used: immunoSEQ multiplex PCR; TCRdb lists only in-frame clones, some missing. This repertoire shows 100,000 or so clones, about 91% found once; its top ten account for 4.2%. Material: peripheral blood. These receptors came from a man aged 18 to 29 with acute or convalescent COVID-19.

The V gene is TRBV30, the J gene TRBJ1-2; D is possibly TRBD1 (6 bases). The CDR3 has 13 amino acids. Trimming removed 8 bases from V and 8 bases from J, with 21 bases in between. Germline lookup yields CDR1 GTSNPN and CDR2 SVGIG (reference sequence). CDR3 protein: CAGPYPTGFGYTF. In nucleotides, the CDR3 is TGTGCCGGGCCCTACCCGACAGGTTTCGGCTACACCTTC. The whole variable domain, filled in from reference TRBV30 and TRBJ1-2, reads SQTIHQWPATLVQPVGSPLSLECTVEGTSNPNLYWYRQAAGRGLQLLFYSVGIGQISSEVPQNLSASRPQDRQFILSSKKLLLSDSGFYLCAGPYPTGFGYTFGSGTRLTVV.

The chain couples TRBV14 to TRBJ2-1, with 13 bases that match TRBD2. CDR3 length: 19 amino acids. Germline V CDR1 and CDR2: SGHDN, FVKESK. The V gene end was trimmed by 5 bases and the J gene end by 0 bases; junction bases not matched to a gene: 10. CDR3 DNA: TGTGCCAGCAGCTCCCCCGGGACTAGCGGGGAGAGCTCCTACAATGAGCAGTTCTTC. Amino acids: CASSSPGTSGESSYNEQFF.

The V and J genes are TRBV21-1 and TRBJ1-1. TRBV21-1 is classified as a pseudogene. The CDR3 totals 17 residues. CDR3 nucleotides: TGTGCCAGCAGCAAAGATAGACCCCAACTAGGGATCACTGAAGCTTTCTTT. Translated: CASSKDRPQLGITEAFF.

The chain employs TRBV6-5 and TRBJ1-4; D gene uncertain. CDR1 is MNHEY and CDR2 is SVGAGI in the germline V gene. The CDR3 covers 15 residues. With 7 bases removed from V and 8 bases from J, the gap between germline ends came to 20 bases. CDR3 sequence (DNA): TGTGCCAGCACCGGAGGACCCTACTCGGGGGAAAAACTGTTTTTT. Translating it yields CASTGGPYSGEKLFF.

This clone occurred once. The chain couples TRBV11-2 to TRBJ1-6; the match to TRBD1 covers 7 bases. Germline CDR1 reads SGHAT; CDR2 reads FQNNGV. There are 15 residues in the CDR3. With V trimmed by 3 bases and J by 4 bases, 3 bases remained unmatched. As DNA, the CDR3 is TGTGCCAGCAGCTTCGGGACAGTTTATAATTCACCCCTCCACTTT. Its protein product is CASSFGTVYNSPLHF.

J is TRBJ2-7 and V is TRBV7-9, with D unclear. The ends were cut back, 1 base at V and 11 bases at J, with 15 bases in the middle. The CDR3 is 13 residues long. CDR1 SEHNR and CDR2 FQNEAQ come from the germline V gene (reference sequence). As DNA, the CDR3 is TGTGCCAGCAGCTTAGAGCCAACCCTGCTAAAGTACTTC. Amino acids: CASSLEPTLLKYF.

CDR3 in DNA: TGTGCCAGCAGCCAGGGGCCGAACACCGGGGAGCTGTTTTTT. Amino acids: CASSQGPNTGELFF. This chain connects TRBV9 to TRBJ2-2; D is perhaps TRBD1 (6 bases). The CDR3 loop spans 14 amino acids. CDR1 SGDLS and CDR2 YYNGEE come from the germline V gene. With 4 bases removed from V and 0 bases from J, the gap between germline ends came to 7 bases.

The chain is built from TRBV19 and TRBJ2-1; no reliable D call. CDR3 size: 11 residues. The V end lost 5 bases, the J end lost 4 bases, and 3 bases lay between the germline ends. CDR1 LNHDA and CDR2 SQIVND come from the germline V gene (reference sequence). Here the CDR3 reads CASSSYNEQFF. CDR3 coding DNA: TGTGCCAGTAGTTCGTACAATGAGCAGTTCTTC.

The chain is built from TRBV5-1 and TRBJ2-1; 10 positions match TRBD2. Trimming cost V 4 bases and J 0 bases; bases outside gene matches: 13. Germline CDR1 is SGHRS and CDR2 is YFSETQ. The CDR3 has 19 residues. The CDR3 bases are TGCGCCAGCAGCCCATGGGGTAGCGGGGGGACCAGCTCCTACAATGAGCAGTTCTTC. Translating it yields CASSPWGSGGTSSYNEQFF.